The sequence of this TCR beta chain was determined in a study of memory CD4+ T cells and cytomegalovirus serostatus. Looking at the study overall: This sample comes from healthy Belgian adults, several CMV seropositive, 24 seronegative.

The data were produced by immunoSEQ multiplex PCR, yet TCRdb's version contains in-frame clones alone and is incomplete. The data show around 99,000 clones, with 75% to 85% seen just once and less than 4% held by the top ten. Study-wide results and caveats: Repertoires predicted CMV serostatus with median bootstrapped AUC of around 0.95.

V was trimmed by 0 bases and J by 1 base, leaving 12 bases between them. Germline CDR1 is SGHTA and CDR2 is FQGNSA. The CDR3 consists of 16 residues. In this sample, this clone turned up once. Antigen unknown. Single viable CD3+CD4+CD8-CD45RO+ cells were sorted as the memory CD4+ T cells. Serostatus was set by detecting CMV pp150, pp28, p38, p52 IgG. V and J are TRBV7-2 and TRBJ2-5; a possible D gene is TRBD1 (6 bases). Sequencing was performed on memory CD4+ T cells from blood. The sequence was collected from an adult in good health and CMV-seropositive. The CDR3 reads CASSLAVTGAQETQYF. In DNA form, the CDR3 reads TGTGCCAGCAGCTTAGCGGTGACAGGCGCCCAAGAGACCCAGTACTTC.